One sample yielded the 16 T cell receptor beta chains listed below, sequenced in a study of naive and memory T cell subsets. Treatment indicated: skin biopsy from PPD injection site in Mantoux-positive individual. The library had UMIs added by 3' ligation of an oligonucleotide to TCR cDNA. Four PCR rounds used nested alpha and beta constant region primers plus the SP2 primer. TCRdb recomputed calls from the UMI-ligation and nested PCR reads with MiXCR, one row per CDR3 protein. The sample shows tens of thousands of distinct CDR3 sequences, around 10% of them seen only once. The sample in question was skin, obtained from a tuberculin skin test site. These TCRs come from an adult in good health.

This clonotype was observed at least ten times. The chain couples TRBV7-3 to TRBJ1-1, with D possibly TRBD1 on 5 matching bases. This CDR3 is built from 13 residues. The germline CDR1 and CDR2 sequences are SGHTA and FQGTGA. The V end lost 4 bases, the J end lost 3 bases, and 9 bases lay between the germline ends. The CDR3 region is CASSSTRDTEAFF. The CDR3 DNA follows: TGTGCCAGCAGCTCGACCAGGGACACTGAAGCTTTCTTT.

This clonotype was picked up many times. The chain uses TRBV20-1 and TRBJ1-5, with D possibly TRBD1 on 5 matching bases. V lost 0 bases to trimming and J lost 5 bases, with 14 bases between them. This CDR3 comprises 15 residues. Germline loops: CDR1 DFQATT, CDR2 SNEGSKA (reference sequence). CDR3 amino acids: CSAREWDVGDQPQHF. As DNA, the CDR3 is TGCAGTGCTAGAGAGTGGGACGTGGGGGATCAGCCCCAGCATTTT.

This clonotype has just a few counts. V is TRBV7-6 and J is TRBJ1-1, with no clear D. The CDR3 loop spans 13 amino acids. Germline values: CDR1 SGHVS, CDR2 FNYEAQ. Trimming pared 3 bases from V and 4 bases from J, leaving 9 bases between. DNA of the CDR3: TGTGCCAGCAGCTTGACCGGGGTCACTGAAGCTTTCTTT. This codes for CASSLTGVTEAFF.

Concerning this clonotype: Its ends do not fully match the called genes, so a read error is possible. The chain employs TRBV27 and TRBJ1-5; 11 positions agree with TRBD1. The CDR3 contains 16 residues. Germline V gene lookup returns CDR1 MNHEY and CDR2 SMNVEV (reference sequence). CDR3 protein: CTSSSRTGGGNQPQHF. In nucleotides, the CDR3 is TGCACCAGCAGTTCACGGACAGGGGGCGGCAATCAGCCCCAGCATTTT.

The chain is built from TRBV20-1 and TRBJ1-5; possibly TRBD1 for D (6 bases). The V end was cut by 1 base, the J end by 4 bases, with 11 bases between. The CDR3 length is 14 residues. Germline loops: CDR1 DFQATT, CDR2 SNEGSKA (reference sequence). The CDR3 spells CSARGGAGNQPQHF. Written as DNA, the CDR3 is TGCAGTGCTAGAGGGGGGGCAGGGAATCAGCCCCAGCATTTT.

The sample holds many counts of this clonotype. This rearrangement joins TRBV29-1 to TRBJ1-1; no reliable D call. The V gene's germline CDR1 is SQVTM and CDR2 ANQGSEA. V was cut by 5 bases and J by 2 bases, with 12 bases left in between. This CDR3 has 13 amino acids. The CDR3 nucleotides read TGCAGCGTTACCCGGGCGGTCAACACTGAAGCTTTCTTT. Its translation: CSVTRAVNTEAFF. The variable domain in full, with the rest retrieved from reference TRBV29-1 and TRBJ1-1, is SAVISQKPSRDICQRGTSLTIQCQVDSQVTMMFWYRQQPGQSLTLIATANQGSEATYESGFVIDKFPISRPNLTFSTLTVSNMSPEDSSIYLCSVTRAVNTEAFFGQGTRLTVV.

A few counts support this clonotype. The rearrangement joins TRBV29-1 to TRBJ2-1, with 13 bases that match TRBD2. Germline-derived CDR1 and CDR2 are SQVTM and ANQGSEA. The CDR3 totals 17 residues. Trimming removed 3 bases from V and 3 bases from J; junction bases left unmatched: 8. The DNA of the CDR3 is TGCAGCGTTGAGACTAGCGGGGGGCGTAGCTGCTACAATGAGCAGTTCTTC. Its translation: CSVETSGGRSCYNEQFF.

This clonotype was recorded at least ten times. The rearrangement uses TRBV6-6 and TRBJ2-1; 8 bases line up with TRBD2. Germline loops: CDR1 MNHNY, CDR2 SVGAGI (reference sequence). With V trimmed by 6 bases and J by 7 bases, 14 bases remained unmatched. This CDR3 contains 16 residues. The CDR3: CASSNPLAGRANEQFF. For the CDR3, the DNA is TGTGCCAGCAGCAACCCGCTAGCGGGCAGGGCGAATGAGCAGTTCTTC.

The chain employs TRBV19 and TRBJ2-1; 11 nucleotides match TRBD2. This CDR3 has 18 residues. Germline lookup yields CDR1 LNHDA and CDR2 SQIVND (reference sequence). The junction had 20 bases not matched to a gene; V was cut back by 4 bases and J by 12 bases. CDR3 nucleotides: TGTGCCAGTAGTACCGGGACTAGCGGCCAAGCGTCGGGGACGAGGCAGTTCTTC. This translates into CASSTGTSGQASGTRQFF.

The V call is TRBV11-2, the J call TRBJ2-5; a possible D gene is TRBD1 (6 bases). V was pared by 3 bases and J by 1 base, with 9 bases between. This CDR3 is 14 amino acids long. Germline V CDR1 and CDR2: SGHAT, FQNNGV. The CDR3 nucleotides read TGTGCCAGCAGCTTGGGACACCTCCAAGAGACCCAGTACTTC. It yields the protein CASSLGHLQETQYF. Using reference TRBV11-2 and TRBJ2-5 for the parts outside the CDR3, the full variable domain is EAGVAQSPRYKIIEKRQSVAFWCNPISGHATLYWYQQILGQGPKLLIQFQNNGVVDDSQLPKDRFSAERLKGVDSTLKIQPAKLEDSAVYLCASSLGHLQETQYFGPGTRLLVL.

This clonotype occurred a few times. The J gene is TRBJ1-1, the V gene TRBV12-3 or TRBV12-4, with a weak D call TRBD1 (6 bases). Trimming removed 8 bases at V and 2 bases at J, with 21 bases between. This CDR3 contains 16 residues. CDR3 loop: CASERKKGHKNTEAFF. In DNA form, the CDR3 reads TGTGCCAGCGAGAGAAAAAAGGGACACAAAAACACTGAAGCTTTCTTT.

By share of the sample, this clonotype is medium-sized (0.01 to 0.1%). This chain links TRBV11-1 with TRBJ1-2; no reliable D call. From germline, CDR1 is SGHAT and CDR2 FQDESV (reference sequence). Trimming removed 0 bases at V and 2 bases at J, with 7 bases between. The CDR3 sequence is 14 residues long. CDR3 sequence (DNA): TGTGCCAGCAGCTTAGCGCTGGGGAACTATGGCTACACCTTC. This sequence encodes CASSLALGNYGYTF.

This clonotype is termed medium-sized (0.01 to 0.1%). The chain uses TRBV9 and TRBJ2-1, with no clear D. The CDR3 covers 13 residues. Trimming removed 1 base at V and 6 bases at J, with 8 bases between. Germline CDR1 reads SGDLS; CDR2 reads YYNGEE. Written as DNA, the CDR3 is TGTGCCAGCAGCGTAAGTTTAACCAATGAGCAGTTCTTC. It translates to CASSVSLTNEQFF.

This clonotype was counted many times. This CDR3 is CASSPGPRSYNEQFF. CDR3 sequence (DNA): TGTGCCAGCTCACCAGGGCCACGCTCCTACAATGAGCAGTTCTTC. The V gene is TRBV18, the J gene TRBJ2-1; D gene uncertain. The CDR3 runs 15 residues. Looked up from germline, CDR1 is KGHSH and CDR2 is LQKENI. Trimming left V 2 bases short and J 0 bases short, with 8 bases between. Together with reference TRBV18 and TRBJ2-1, the CDR3 gives the full variable domain: NAGVMQNPRHLVRRRGQEARLRCSPMKGHSHVYWYRQLPEEGLKFMVYLQKENIIDESGMPKERFSAEFPKEGPSILRIQQVVRGDSAAYFCASSPGPRSYNEQFFGPGTRLTVL.

In this sample, this clonotype turned up many times. The genes are TRBV5-1 and TRBJ2-5; 10 nucleotides align to TRBD2. The length of the CDR3 is 18 residues. Germline CDR1 SGHRS, CDR2 YFSETQ. V lost 0 bases to trimming and J lost 2 bases; unmatched junction nucleotides: 10. CDR3 amino acids: CASSLEASGRMGQETQYF. In DNA form, the CDR3 reads TGCGCCAGCAGCTTGGAGGCTAGCGGGAGAATGGGGCAAGAGACCCAGTACTTC. Full variable domain (rest looked up from reference TRBV5-1 and TRBJ2-5): KAGVTQTPRYLIKTRGQQVTLSCSPISGHRSVSWYQQTPGQGLQFLFEYFSETQRNKGNFPGRFSGRQFSNSRSEMNVSTLELGDSALYLCASSLEASGRMGQETQYFGPGTRLLVL.

V usage is TRBV2 and J usage is TRBJ1-1; D may be TRBD1 (5 bases). With 6 bases removed from V and 7 bases from J, the gap between germline ends came to 15 bases. Germline values: CDR1 SNHLY, CDR2 FYNNEI. The CDR3 extends over 13 amino acids. The CDR3 sequence is CASRAAREGEAFF. In nucleotides, the CDR3 is TGTGCCAGCAGAGCCGCCAGGGAGGGTGAAGCTTTCTTT.